This T cell receptor beta chain was sequenced in a study of PD-1 blockade in classical Hodgkin lymphoma. General study points: The repertoire differences lack a defined cause, possibly disease activity or prior therapy.

The germline V gene has CDR1 LGHNA and CDR2 YNFKEQ. This CDR3 has 18 amino acids. The junction had 10 bases not matched to a gene; V was cut back by 1 base and J by 2 bases. A remark on this clone: Antigen: not known.

Method: immunoSEQ multiplex PCR; TCRdb's copy keeps in-frame clones and lacks some. Here the sample spans over 10,000 clones, 80% being singletons. Every patient had relapsed following autologous stem cell transplantation, and cohorts differed in brentuximab vedotin exposure. Sequenced material: peripheral blood mononuclear cells (PBMCs), taken at baseline. This sequence was found in a human donor with classical Hodgkin lymphoma. The V call is TRBV4-2, the J call TRBJ1-4; 7 bases map to TRBD1. The CDR3 region is CASSQGEGARSTNEKLFF. The CDR3 bases are TGTGCCAGCAGCCAAGGCGAGGGGGCGCGTTCTACTAATGAAAAACTGTTTTTT.